This T cell receptor (beta chain) stems from a study of tumor-infiltrating lymphocytes in primary liver carcinoma. Study-level information: Tumors, staged T1-T3 N0M0, spanned roughly 4 to 11 cm. Study observations and caveats: The study found a significantly higher top-250-clone fraction in tumors than in blood (p = 0.039). Among the pair types, tumor region pairs showed more overlap than tumor-adjacent and tumor-blood pairs.

Losses at the gene ends were 0 bases for V and 8 bases for J; bases not matched to a gene: 4. Germline-derived CDR1 and CDR2 are MNHEY and SVGAGI. This CDR3 comprises 15 residues. In its sample, this clonotype was seen many times. Its antigen remains unknown. Taking roughly 20-34 mg of unsorted bulk tissue, the authors co-extracted RNA and DNA. Donors underwent surgery for histopathologically diagnosed primary liver carcinoma. Using a constant-region primer together with ProtoScript II reverse transcriptase, TCR beta cDNA was made from 500 ng of total RNA. Library construction for TCR beta comprised three nested multiplex PCR rounds performed with slightly modified ARM-PCR. Investigators reported that the first two PCR rounds, at 10 cycles each, used TRBV1-TRBV30 forward primers with a C-beta reverse primer. A single record per CDR3 protein comes from TCRdb applying MiXCR to the multiplex PCR reads. The sample holds approximately 73,000 distinct CDR3 sequences, approximately 74% seen once.

V gene TRBV6-5 combines with J gene TRBJ1-6; 7 positions match TRBD1. This clonotype originated in a man aged 35 to 55 with primary liver carcinoma and hepatitis B virus infection. The sequenced sample consisted of liver tumor tissue from sampling region 4. Documented subset: tumor region T4, right-lateral pole. DNA for the CDR3: TGTGCCAGCAGTTACTCTTGGGACAGCTATTCACCCCTCCACTTT. Its protein is CASSYSWDSYSPLHF.